This T cell receptor (beta chain) derives from a study of blood T cell repertoires in COVID-19. Study at large: Collection of acute and convalescent COVID-19 samples took place in the United States, Italy and Spain.

At least ten counts were recorded for this clone. Germline trimming cut 4 bases from V and 5 bases from J; bases unmatched to any gene: 8. Germline-derived CDR1 and CDR2 are MNHNS and SASEGT. The CDR3 length is 16 residues. Sequencing used immunoSEQ multiplex PCR; TCRdb keeps in-frame clones, though not all of them. The table includes approximately 210,000 clones, around four fifths detected once. Sequenced input: peripheral blood. V and J are TRBV6-1 and TRBJ2-1; 10 bases align to TRBD2. This receptor was obtained from a woman aged 50 to 65 with active or convalescent COVID-19. The CDR3 DNA is TGTGCCAGCAGTGGAACGGGACTAGCGCGACACAATGAGCAGTTCTTC. Translation: CASSGTGLARHNEQFF.